This T cell receptor (beta chain) originates from a study of cytomegalovirus exposure and HLA in healthy donors. The study's findings and limits: Usually a TCR sequence was rare, but some public TCRs were found in many donors. In a later analysis, V- and J-gene trimming of beta chains associated with a DCLRE1C missense variant, replicated independently.

This CDR3 comprises 12 residues. CDR1 LNHDA and CDR2 SQIVND come from the germline V gene (reference sequence). V gave up 5 bases and J gave up 6 bases, with 10 bases separating them. Turning to this clone: What it binds is unknown.

PCR used 60 Vbeta primers and 13 Jbeta primers. Libraries were prepared by immunoSEQ multiplex PCR; TCRdb keeps only in-frame clonotypes and omits some of them. The data contain under 150,000 clones, approximately 82% of them singletons. The origin of this receptor is a man in his fifties or sixties in good health and CMV-seronegative. The chain recombines TRBV19 with TRBJ1-2; maybe TRBD1 (6 bases). The sequencing sample was made of PBMCs. The CDR3 spells CASSGNRDGYTF. CDR3 DNA: TGTGCCAGTAGTGGAAACAGGGATGGCTACACCTTC.